Each of the 32 T cell receptor beta chains below was sequenced from the same sample in a study of T cell responses to AZD1222 COVID-19 vaccine. Repertoires were generated with immunoSEQ multiplex PCR, while TCRdb's copy carries only in-frame clones and drops some. This sample yields more than 75,000 clones, of which roughly four fifths are seen a single time; under 1.5% belongs to the top ten. This specimen was peripheral blood, taken 28 days after the second AZD1222 dose. The receptors shown here come from an adult who received the AZD1222 COVID-19 vaccine.

This chain uses TRBV28 with TRBJ1-4; 7 positions agree with TRBD1. The CDR3 has 15 residues. After removal of 2 bases from V and 7 bases from J, the junction contained 7 bases not matched to a gene. Germline V gene sequence: CDR1 MDHEN, CDR2 SYDVKM. The CDR3 sequence is CASSLDRGPGEKLFF. DNA for the CDR3: TGTGCCAGCAGTTTAGATAGGGGGCCGGGTGAAAAACTGTTTTTT. The whole variable domain, remainder taken from reference TRBV28 and TRBJ1-4, is DVKVTQSSRYLVKRTGEKVFLECVQDMDHENMFWYRQDPGLGLRLIYFSYDVKMKEKGDIPEGYSVSREKKERFSLILESASTNQTSMYLCASSLDRGPGEKLFFGSGTQLSVL.

The J gene is TRBJ1-2, the V gene TRBV28, with 8 bases aligning to TRBD1. With 8 bases clipped from V and 5 bases from J, the junction kept 7 bases outside the gene matches. Germline lookup yields CDR1 MDHEN and CDR2 SYDVKM. The CDR3 has 13 amino acids. This CDR3 reads CASQGAGRYGYTF. CDR3 DNA sequence: TGTGCCAGCCAGGGGGCGGGTCGGTATGGCTACACCTTC.

The rearrangement joins TRBV29-1 to TRBJ2-6; D unclear. This CDR3 region has 13 residues. V lost 1 base and J lost 0, with 1 base in between. CDR1 SQVTM and CDR2 ANQGSEA come from the germline V gene. The CDR3 protein is CSVEASGANVLTF. The DNA for the CDR3 is TGCAGCGTTGAAGCCTCTGGGGCCAACGTCCTGACTTTC.

The chain is built from TRBV28 and TRBJ2-7; D not resolved. Looked up from germline, CDR1 is MDHEN and CDR2 is SYDVKM. CDR3 size: 11 residues. V dropped 5 bases and J dropped 1 base, with 3 bases sitting between them. The CDR3 region is CASSTSYEQYF. The DNA of the CDR3 is TGTGCCAGCAGTACGTCCTACGAGCAGTACTTC.

The rearrangement links TRBV13 to TRBJ1-1; TRBD1 matches 10 bases. The V segment lost 5 bases and the J segment 4 bases; nucleotides outside the gene matches: 4. Per the germline V gene, CDR1 is PRHDT and CDR2 is FYEKMQ (reference sequence). This CDR3 is built from 14 residues. The CDR3 nucleotides read TGTGCCAGCAGCGGACAGGGGGTGCGCACTGAAGCTTTCTTT. Translation: CASSGQGVRTEAFF.

This chain connects TRBV5-6 to TRBJ2-2; the D gene is possibly TRBD1 (7 bases). This CDR3 contains 13 residues. V dropped 5 bases and J dropped 8 bases, with 13 bases sitting between them. Germline V CDR1 and CDR2: SGHDT, YYEEEE. The CDR3: CASRGGQIGELFF. CDR3 coding DNA: TGTGCCAGCAGGGGGGGACAGATTGGGGAGCTGTTTTTT.

This clone showed up just a few times. This chain joins TRBV19 and TRBJ2-3, with a weak D call TRBD2 (5 bases). This CDR3 has 16 amino acids. V lost 5 bases and J lost 0, with 15 bases in between. Germline values: CDR1 LNHDA, CDR2 SQIVND (reference sequence). CDR3: CASSLEADPSTDTQYF. In DNA form, the CDR3 reads TGTGCCAGTAGTCTCGAAGCGGACCCTAGCACAGATACGCAGTATTTT.

The V call is TRBV5-8, the J call TRBJ1-5; D is unclear. The germline CDR1 and CDR2 sequences are SGHTS and YDEGEE. The CDR3 covers 15 residues. Between the trimmed V and J ends, which lost 4 bases and 1 base, there was a span of 12 bases. The CDR3, as DNA: TGTGCCAGCAGCCACCAGGCCAGAAGCAATCAGCCCCAGCATTTT. Amino acid sequence: CASSHQARSNQPQHF.

The genes are TRBV7-2 and TRBJ2-7; 12 bases fit TRBD1. Germline assignment: CDR1 SGHTA and CDR2 FQGNSA. This CDR3 has 15 amino acids. V gave up 5 bases and J gave up 7 bases; unmatched junction bases: 9. The CDR3 sequence is CASSPQGQGAREQYF. The CDR3 DNA reads TGTGCCAGCAGCCCCCAGGGACAGGGGGCGAGGGAGCAGTACTTC.

This chain joins TRBV24-1 and TRBJ1-5, with D possibly being TRBD1 (5 bases). CDR1 and CDR2 (germline): KGHDR, SFDVKD. V shed 9 bases and J shed 4 bases, with 15 bases lying between them. The CDR3 extends over 14 amino acids. This CDR3 is CATRGTGANQPQHF. CDR3 bases: TGTGCCACCCGGGGCACAGGCGCAAATCAGCCCCAGCATTTT.

The chain carries TRBV4-1 and TRBJ2-2; unclear D gene. Germline CDR1 is MGHRA and CDR2 is YSYEKL. The V gene lost 4 bases and the J gene lost 10 bases, with 13 bases spanning the gap. The CDR3 spans 13 residues. The CDR3 DNA sequence: TGCGCCAGCAGCCGGAACGGTGGAGCGGAGCTGTTTTTT. It codes for CASSRNGGAELFF.

The genes are TRBV27 and TRBJ2-5; the match to TRBD2 covers 10 bases. The CDR3 contains 17 residues. V lost 5 bases and J lost 4; bases outside the gene matches: 13. Germline V gene lookup returns CDR1 MNHEY and CDR2 SMNVEV (reference sequence). The CDR3 DNA reads as TGTGCCAGCAGTCCACGGACTAGCGGCGGGGAGGGAGAGACCCAGTACTTC. Residues: CASSPRTSGGEGETQYF.

The chain links TRBV9 to TRBJ1-6; D ambiguous. Deletions cut 1 base from V and 8 bases from J, with 10 bases between. This CDR3 region has 14 residues. Germline V gene data show CDR1 as SGDLS and CDR2 as YYNGEE. Written as DNA, the CDR3 is TGTGCCAGCAGCGTATCGGTGAATCATTCACCCCTCCACTTT. Its translation is CASSVSVNHSPLHF.

The chain joins TRBV5-1 to TRBJ2-1; 13 nucleotides line up with TRBD2. V lost 4 bases to trimming and J lost 1 base; unmatched junction nucleotides: 5. The CDR3 runs 17 residues. Germline V CDR1 and CDR2: SGHRS, YFSETQ. DNA of the CDR3: TGCGCCAGCAGCCCGTCGGGACTAGCGGGATCCTACAATGAGCAGTTCTTC. Translated: CASSPSGLAGSYNEQFF. Full variable domain (missing parts from reference TRBV5-1 and TRBJ2-1): KAGVTQTPRYLIKTRGQQVTLSCSPISGHRSVSWYQQTPGQGLQFLFEYFSETQRNKGNFPGRFSGRQFSNSRSEMNVSTLELGDSALYLCASSPSGLAGSYNEQFFGPGTRLTVL.

This chain connects TRBV27 to TRBJ1-2; 8 nucleotides agree with TRBD1. J was trimmed by 7 bases and V by 6 bases; bases with no gene match: 10. The CDR3 runs 14 residues. The germline V gene has CDR1 MNHEY and CDR2 SMNVEV (reference sequence). The CDR3, as DNA: TGTGCCAGCAGCCAGGGGGCGCGAAGTTCTGGCTACACCTTC. This gives the protein CASSQGARSSGYTF.

This chain uses TRBV28 with TRBJ2-2; the D is unclear. Germline assignment: CDR1 MDHEN and CDR2 SYDVKM. Trimming shortened V by 5 bases and J by 3 bases, and 7 bases separated the two germline ends. The CDR3 is 13 residues long. The CDR3 sequence is CASSTVDTGELFF. In DNA form, the CDR3 reads TGTGCCAGCAGTACCGTAGACACCGGGGAGCTGTTTTTT.

This rearrangement joins TRBV7-2 to TRBJ1-4; tentative D call: TRBD1 (5 bases). Germline loops: CDR1 SGHTA, CDR2 FQGNSA. V lost 3 bases to trimming and J lost 7 bases, with 15 bases between them. The CDR3 length is 15 residues. In nucleotides, the CDR3 is TGTGCCAGCAGCTTCATTACGGGTGGGGGTGAAAAACTGTTTTTT. This translates into CASSFITGGGEKLFF.

J is TRBJ2-4 and V is TRBV9; D is undetermined. The CDR3 contains 17 residues. Trimming pared 4 bases from V and 0 bases from J, leaving 17 bases between. Germline CDR1 is SGDLS and CDR2 is YYNGEE. The CDR3, as DNA: TGTGCCAGCAGCTCTCCTACTACGGGCATAGCCAAAAACATTCAGTACTTC. Translated, it gives CASSSPTTGIAKNIQYF. The full variable domain, in which reference TRBV9 and TRBJ2-4 provide the parts outside the CDR3, is DSGVTQTPKHLITATGQRVTLRCSPRSGDLSVYWYQQSLDQGLQFLIQYYNGEERAKGNILERFSAQQFPDLHSELNLSSLELGDSALYFCASSSPTTGIAKNIQYFGAGTRLSVL.

The chain carries TRBV4-2 and TRBJ1-2; 11 bases match TRBD1. After removal of 1 base from V and 7 bases from J, the junction contained 2 bases not matched to a gene. Per the germline V gene, CDR1 is LGHNA and CDR2 is YNFKEQ. The CDR3 extends over 14 amino acids. The CDR3 reads CASSQAGTGGGYTF. The CDR3 DNA reads TGTGCCAGCAGCCAAGCGGGGACAGGGGGTGGCTACACCTTC.

The chain links TRBV6-6 to TRBJ2-7, with 8 bases that match TRBD1. Germline V gene data show CDR1 as MNHNY and CDR2 as SVGAGI (reference sequence). The CDR3 loop spans 13 amino acids. V was pared by 6 bases and J by 2 bases, with 3 bases of the junction left unmatched. Here the CDR3 reads CASSTTGAYEQYF. CDR3 sequence (DNA): TGTGCCAGCAGCACGACAGGGGCCTACGAGCAGTACTTC.

The CDR3: CASSYGGPNTEAFF. As DNA, the CDR3 is TGTGCCAGCAGCTACGGGGGCCCGAACACTGAAGCTTTCTTT. V is TRBV11-2 and J is TRBJ1-1, with D possibly TRBD1 on 6 matching bases. V was cut by 4 bases and J by 1 base, with 10 bases left in between. This CDR3 spans 14 amino acids. Germline lookup yields CDR1 SGHAT and CDR2 FQNNGV.

The V gene is TRBV5-1, the J gene TRBJ2-2; the match to TRBD1 covers 10 bases. CDR3 length: 15 residues. From germline, CDR1 is SGHRS and CDR2 YFSETQ. The trim removed 4 bases at V and 8 bases at J, leaving 8 bases unmatched. The DNA of the CDR3 is TGCGCCAGCAGCGGGCCGGGACAGGGGTCTGGGGAGCTGTTTTTT. It encodes CASSGPGQGSGELFF. Drawing the rest from reference TRBV5-1 and TRBJ2-2, the complete variable domain is KAGVTQTPRYLIKTRGQQVTLSCSPISGHRSVSWYQQTPGQGLQFLFEYFSETQRNKGNFPGRFSGRQFSNSRSEMNVSTLELGDSALYLCASSGPGQGSGELFFGEGSRLTVL.

This clone was picked up a small number of times. The chain uses TRBV9 and TRBJ1-2, with D uncertain. Trimming took 1 base from V and 4 from J, leaving 11 bases between them. This CDR3 contains 14 residues. CDR1 and CDR2 from the germline V gene are SGDLS and YYNGEE. The CDR3 reads CASSVSPRVYGYTF. CDR3 coding DNA: TGTGCCAGCAGCGTATCACCGCGGGTCTATGGCTACACCTTC.

This clone was counted only a few times. This rearrangement joins TRBV14 to TRBJ2-2; D possibly matches TRBD1 or TRBD2 (5 bases each). The V gene's germline CDR1 is SGHDN and CDR2 FVKESK. CDR3 size: 15 residues. Trimming took off 4 bases at V and 0 bases at J, with 9 bases between the two ends. CDR3 amino acids: CASSLGPTNTGELFF. The CDR3 DNA sequence: TGTGCCAGCAGCCTGGGACCGACGAACACCGGGGAGCTGTTTTTT.

This rearrangement joins TRBV29-1 to TRBJ2-7; 8 nucleotides agree with TRBD2. CDR3 length equals 15 residues. Per the germline V gene, CDR1 is SQVTM and CDR2 is ANQGSEA. With V trimmed by 5 bases and J by 4 bases, 13 bases remained unmatched. The CDR3 loop is CSVTPRGGHGYEQYF. DNA for the CDR3: TGCAGCGTTACCCCCCGGGGGGGCCACGGGTACGAGCAGTACTTC.

CDR3 residues: CASSQTTSGNDYEQYF. CDR3 nucleotide sequence: TGTGCCAGCAGCCAGACTACTAGCGGGAACGATTACGAGCAGTACTTC. The chain recombines TRBV4-2 with TRBJ2-7; 10 positions agree with TRBD2. Per the germline V gene, CDR1 is LGHNA and CDR2 is YNFKEQ. Trimming at V came to 3 bases and at J to 4 bases, leaving 9 bases not matched to a gene. The CDR3 totals 16 residues.

This clone was counted a few times. The chain couples TRBV7-9 to TRBJ1-6, with a tentative D call TRBD1 (6 bases). The CDR3 totals 15 residues. Trimming removed 4 bases from V and 8 bases from J, with 15 bases in between. Per the germline V gene, CDR1 is SEHNR and CDR2 is FQNEAQ (reference sequence). The CDR3 DNA reads as TGTGCCAGCAGCTCGCGCAGGGGTTCGGATTCACCCCTCCACTTT. It is translated as CASSSRRGSDSPLHF.

This chain uses TRBV2 with TRBJ2-1; D not certain. With 6 bases removed from V and 8 bases from J, the gap between germline ends came to 11 bases. The CDR3 is 12 residues long. Germline V lookup: CDR1 SNHLY, CDR2 FYNNEI. CDR3 sequence (DNA): TGTGCCAGCAGGAGAATTGTCGATGAGCAGTTCTTC. It translates to CASRRIVDEQFF.

The chain couples TRBV7-8 to TRBJ2-1; 13 bases are shared with TRBD2. CDR1 SGHVS and CDR2 FQNEAQ come from the germline V gene. The V and J ends lost 5 bases and 5 bases, in that order; junction bases with no gene match: 12. The CDR3 loop spans 18 amino acids. The CDR3 sequence: CASSRRTSGGGIHNEQFF. CDR3 DNA: TGTGCCAGCAGCCGAAGGACTAGCGGGGGAGGGATCCACAATGAGCAGTTCTTC.

This clone was detected once. The V call is TRBV9, the J call TRBJ1-2; no firm D call. The ends were cut back, 0 bases at V and 5 bases at J, with 8 bases in the middle. This CDR3 comprises 13 residues. Germline loops: CDR1 SGDLS, CDR2 YYNGEE. CDR3 bases: TGTGCCAGCAGCGTAGGGCCGGGGTATGGCTACACCTTC. Protein product: CASSVGPGYGYTF.

The chain carries TRBV30 and TRBJ1-2; 8 bases match TRBD1. Germline V CDR1 and CDR2: GTSNPN, SVGIG (reference sequence). This CDR3 is 13 amino acids long. Trimming removed 2 bases from V and 8 bases from J; junction bases left unmatched: 7. The DNA of the CDR3 is TGTGCCTGGAGTCCCGACAGGGGATGGGGCTACACCTTC. It specifies CAWSPDRGWGYTF.

The chain joins TRBV27 to TRBJ1-6; D unclear. CDR3 length: 10 residues. V shed 8 bases and J shed 8 bases, with 4 bases lying between them. Germline CDR1 MNHEY, CDR2 SMNVEV (reference sequence). The CDR3: CASCHSPLHF. The CDR3 region has the DNA TGTGCCAGCTGCCATTCACCCCTCCACTTT.